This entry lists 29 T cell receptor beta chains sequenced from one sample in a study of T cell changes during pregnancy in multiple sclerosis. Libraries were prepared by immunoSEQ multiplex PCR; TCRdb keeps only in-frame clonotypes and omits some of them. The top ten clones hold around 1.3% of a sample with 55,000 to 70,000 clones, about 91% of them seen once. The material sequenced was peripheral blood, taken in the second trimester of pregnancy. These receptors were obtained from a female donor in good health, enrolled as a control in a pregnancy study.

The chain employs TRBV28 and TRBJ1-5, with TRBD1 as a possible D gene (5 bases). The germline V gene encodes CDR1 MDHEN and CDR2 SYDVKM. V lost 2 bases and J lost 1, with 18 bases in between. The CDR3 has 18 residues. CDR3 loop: CASSLPIYRRGSNQPQHF. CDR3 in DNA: TGTGCCAGCAGTTTACCAATCTACAGGCGAGGAAGCAATCAGCCCCAGCATTTT.

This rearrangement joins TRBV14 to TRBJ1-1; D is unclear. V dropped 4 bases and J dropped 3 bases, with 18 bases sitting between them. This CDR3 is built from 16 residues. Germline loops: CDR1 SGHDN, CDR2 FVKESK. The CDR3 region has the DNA TGTGCCAGCAGCCGGGGAGAAACGCTGGTGCACACTGAAGCTTTCTTT. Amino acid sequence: CASSRGETLVHTEAFF.

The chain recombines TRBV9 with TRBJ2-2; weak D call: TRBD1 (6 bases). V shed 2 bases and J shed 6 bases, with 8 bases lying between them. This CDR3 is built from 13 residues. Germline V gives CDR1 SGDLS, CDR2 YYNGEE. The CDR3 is CASSVGGPGELFF. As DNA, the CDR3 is TGTGCCAGCAGCGTTGGGGGCCCCGGGGAGCTGTTTTTT.

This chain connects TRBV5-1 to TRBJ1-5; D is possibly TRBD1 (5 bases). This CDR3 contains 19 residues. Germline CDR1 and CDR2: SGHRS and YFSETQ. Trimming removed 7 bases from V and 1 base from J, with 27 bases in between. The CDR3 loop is CASGYSARQRRGSNQPQHF. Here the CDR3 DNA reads TGCGCCAGCGGCTACTCGGCGCGACAGCGCCGAGGAAGCAATCAGCCCCAGCATTTT.

The CDR3 bases are TGTGCCAGCAGCACCAGAGGGCGGGGGGCCTCCTACAATGAGCAGTTCTTC. It codes for CASSTRGRGASYNEQFF. This chain uses TRBV7-2 with TRBJ2-1, with TRBD2 identical over 8 bases. The CDR3 covers 17 residues. Looked up from germline, CDR1 is SGHTA and CDR2 is FQGNSA. Trimming at V came to 5 bases and at J to 0 bases, leaving 9 bases not matched to a gene.

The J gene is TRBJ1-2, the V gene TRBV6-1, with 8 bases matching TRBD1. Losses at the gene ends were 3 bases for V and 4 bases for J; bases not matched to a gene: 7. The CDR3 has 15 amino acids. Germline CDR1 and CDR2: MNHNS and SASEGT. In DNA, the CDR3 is TGTGCCAGCAGTGATCTCTGGACAGGGACCTATGGCTACACCTTC. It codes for CASSDLWTGTYGYTF.

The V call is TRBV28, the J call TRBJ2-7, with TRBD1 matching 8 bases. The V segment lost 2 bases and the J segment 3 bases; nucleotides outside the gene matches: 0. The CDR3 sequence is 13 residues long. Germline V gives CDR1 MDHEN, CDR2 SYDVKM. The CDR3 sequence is CASSLGTGYEQYF. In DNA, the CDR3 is TGTGCCAGCAGTTTAGGGACAGGCTACGAGCAGTACTTC.

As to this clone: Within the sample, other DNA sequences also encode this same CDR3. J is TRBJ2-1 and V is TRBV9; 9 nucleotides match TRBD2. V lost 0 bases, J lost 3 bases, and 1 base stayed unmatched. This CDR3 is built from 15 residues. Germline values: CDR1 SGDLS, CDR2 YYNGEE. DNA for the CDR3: TGTGCCAGCAGCGTAGGTAGCGGGGGCTACAATGAGCAGTTCTTC. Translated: CASSVGSGGYNEQFF. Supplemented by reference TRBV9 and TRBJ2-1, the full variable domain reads DSGVTQTPKHLITATGQRVTLRCSPRSGDLSVYWYQQSLDQGLQFLIQYYNGEERAKGNILERFSAQQFPDLHSELNLSSLELGDSALYFCASSVGSGGYNEQFFGPGTRLTVL.

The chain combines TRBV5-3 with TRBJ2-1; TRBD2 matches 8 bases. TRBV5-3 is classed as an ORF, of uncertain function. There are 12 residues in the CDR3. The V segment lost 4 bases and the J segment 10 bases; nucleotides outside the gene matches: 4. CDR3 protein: CARSPSGREQFF. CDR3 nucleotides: TGTGCCAGAAGCCCTAGCGGGCGAGAGCAGTTCTTC.

The CDR3 protein is CASSPTEQEAFF. The CDR3 nucleotides are TGTGCCAGCTCACCGACAGAGCAGGAAGCTTTCTTT. J is TRBJ1-1 and V is TRBV18; possibly TRBD1 for D (5 bases). Per the germline V gene, CDR1 is KGHSH and CDR2 is LQKENI. This CDR3 is built from 12 residues. V lost 3 bases to trimming and J lost 8 bases, with 10 bases between them.

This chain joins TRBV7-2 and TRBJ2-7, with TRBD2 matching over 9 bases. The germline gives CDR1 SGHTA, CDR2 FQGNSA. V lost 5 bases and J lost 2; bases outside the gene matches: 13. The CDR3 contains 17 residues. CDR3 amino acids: CASSRNRGGRAPYEQYF. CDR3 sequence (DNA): TGTGCCAGCAGCAGAAACCGGGGCGGGAGGGCCCCCTACGAGCAGTACTTC.

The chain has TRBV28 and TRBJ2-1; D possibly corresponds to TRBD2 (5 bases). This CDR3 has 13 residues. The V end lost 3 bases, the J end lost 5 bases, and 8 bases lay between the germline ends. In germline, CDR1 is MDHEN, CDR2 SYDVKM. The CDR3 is CASSFRRDNEQFF. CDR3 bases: TGTGCCAGCAGTTTTAGGCGGGACAATGAGCAGTTCTTC.

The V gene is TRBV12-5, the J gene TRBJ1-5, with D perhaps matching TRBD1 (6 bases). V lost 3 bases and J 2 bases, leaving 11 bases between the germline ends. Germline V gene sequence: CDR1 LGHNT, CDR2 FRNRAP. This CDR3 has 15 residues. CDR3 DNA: TGTGCTAGTGGTTTATGGACAGCCGGCAATCAGCCCCAGCATTTT. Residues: CASGLWTAGNQPQHF.

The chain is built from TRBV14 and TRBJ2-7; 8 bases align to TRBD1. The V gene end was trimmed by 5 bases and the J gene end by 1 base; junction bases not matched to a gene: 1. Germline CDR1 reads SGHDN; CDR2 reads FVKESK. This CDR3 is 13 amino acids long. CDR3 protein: CASSYRGSYEQYF. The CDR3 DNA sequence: TGTGCCAGCAGCTACAGGGGGTCCTACGAGCAGTACTTC.

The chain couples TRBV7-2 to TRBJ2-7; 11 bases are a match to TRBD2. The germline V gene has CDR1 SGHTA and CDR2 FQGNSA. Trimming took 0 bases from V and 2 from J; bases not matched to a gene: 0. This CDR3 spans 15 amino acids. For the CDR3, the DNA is TGTGCCAGCAGCTTAGCTAGCGGGGGGGCCTACGAGCAGTACTTC. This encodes CASSLASGGAYEQYF.

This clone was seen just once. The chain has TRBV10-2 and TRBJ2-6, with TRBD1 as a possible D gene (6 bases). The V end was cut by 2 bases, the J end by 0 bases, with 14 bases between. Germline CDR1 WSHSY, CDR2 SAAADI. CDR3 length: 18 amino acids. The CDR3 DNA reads TGCGCCAGCAGTGAGGGGCAGGGGCACGTCTCTGGGGCCAACGTCCTGACTTTC. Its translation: CASSEGQGHVSGANVLTF.

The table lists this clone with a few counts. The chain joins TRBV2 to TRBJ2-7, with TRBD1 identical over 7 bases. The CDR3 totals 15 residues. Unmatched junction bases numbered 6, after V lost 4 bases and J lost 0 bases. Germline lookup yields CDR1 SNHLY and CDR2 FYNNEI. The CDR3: CASSGDRGSSYEQYF. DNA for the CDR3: TGTGCCAGCAGTGGGGACAGAGGAAGCTCCTACGAGCAGTACTTC.

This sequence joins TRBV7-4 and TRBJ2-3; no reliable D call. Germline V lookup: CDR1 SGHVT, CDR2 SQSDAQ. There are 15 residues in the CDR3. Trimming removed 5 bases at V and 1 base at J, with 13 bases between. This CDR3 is CASSPVVLCTDTQYF. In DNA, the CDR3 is TGTGCCAGCAGCCCCGTTGTTCTCTGCACAGATACGCAGTATTTT.

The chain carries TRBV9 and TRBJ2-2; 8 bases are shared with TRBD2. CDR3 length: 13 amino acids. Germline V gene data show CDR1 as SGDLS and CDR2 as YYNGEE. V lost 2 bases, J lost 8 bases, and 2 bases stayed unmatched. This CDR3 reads CASSVGGAGELFF. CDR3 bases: TGTGCCAGCAGCGTCGGGGGGGCAGGGGAGCTGTTTTTT.

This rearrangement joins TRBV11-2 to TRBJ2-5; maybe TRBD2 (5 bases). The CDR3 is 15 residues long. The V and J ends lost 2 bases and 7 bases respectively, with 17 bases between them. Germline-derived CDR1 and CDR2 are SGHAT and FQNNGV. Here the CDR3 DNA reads TGTGCCAGCAGCTTAACGGGATACAGCGCCGCGACCCAGTACTTC. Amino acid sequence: CASSLTGYSAATQYF.

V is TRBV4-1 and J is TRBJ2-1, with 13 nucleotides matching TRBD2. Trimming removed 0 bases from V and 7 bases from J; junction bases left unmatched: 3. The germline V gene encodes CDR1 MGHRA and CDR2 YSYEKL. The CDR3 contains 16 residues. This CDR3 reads CASSQELAGGQNEQFF. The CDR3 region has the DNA TGCGCCAGCAGCCAAGAACTAGCGGGGGGGCAAAATGAGCAGTTCTTC.

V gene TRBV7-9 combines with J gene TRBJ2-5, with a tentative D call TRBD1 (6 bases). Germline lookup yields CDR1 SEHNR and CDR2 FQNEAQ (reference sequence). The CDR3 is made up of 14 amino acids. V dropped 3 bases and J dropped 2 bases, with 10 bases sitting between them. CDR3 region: CASSLGHPQETQYF. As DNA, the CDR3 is TGTGCCAGCAGCTTGGGACACCCACAAGAGACCCAGTACTTC.

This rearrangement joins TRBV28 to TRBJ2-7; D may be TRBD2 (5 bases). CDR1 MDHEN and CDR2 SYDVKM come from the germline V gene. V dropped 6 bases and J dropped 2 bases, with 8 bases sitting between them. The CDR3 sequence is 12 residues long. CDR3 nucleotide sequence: TGTGCCAGCAGGTGGGGAGCCTACGAGCAGTACTTC. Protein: CASRWGAYEQYF.

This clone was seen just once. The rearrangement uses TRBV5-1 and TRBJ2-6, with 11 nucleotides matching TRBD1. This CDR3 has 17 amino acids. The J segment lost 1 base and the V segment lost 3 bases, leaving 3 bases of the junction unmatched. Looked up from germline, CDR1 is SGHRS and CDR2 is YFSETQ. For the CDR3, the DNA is TGCGCCAGCAGCTACGGACAGGGGGCGTCTGGGGCCAACGTCCTGACTTTC. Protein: CASSYGQGASGANVLTF.

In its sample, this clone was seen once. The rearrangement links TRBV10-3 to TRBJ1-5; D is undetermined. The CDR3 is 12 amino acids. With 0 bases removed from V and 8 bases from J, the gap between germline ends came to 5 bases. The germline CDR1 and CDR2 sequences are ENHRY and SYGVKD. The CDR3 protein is CAISESAKPQHF. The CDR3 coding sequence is TGTGCCATCAGTGAGTCAGCGAAGCCCCAGCATTTT.

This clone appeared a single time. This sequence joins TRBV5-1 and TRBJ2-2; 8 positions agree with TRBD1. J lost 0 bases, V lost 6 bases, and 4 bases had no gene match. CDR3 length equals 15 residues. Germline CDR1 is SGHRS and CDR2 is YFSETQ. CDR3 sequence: CASNGQGSNTGELFF. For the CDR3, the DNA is TGCGCCAGCAATGGACAGGGCTCGAACACCGGGGAGCTGTTTTTT.

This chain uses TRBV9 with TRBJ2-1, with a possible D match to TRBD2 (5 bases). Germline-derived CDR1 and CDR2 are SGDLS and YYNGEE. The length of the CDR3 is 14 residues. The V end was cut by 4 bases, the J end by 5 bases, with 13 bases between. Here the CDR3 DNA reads TGTGCCAGCAGCTCCCTGGGAGTGGACAATGAGCAGTTCTTC. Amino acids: CASSSLGVDNEQFF.

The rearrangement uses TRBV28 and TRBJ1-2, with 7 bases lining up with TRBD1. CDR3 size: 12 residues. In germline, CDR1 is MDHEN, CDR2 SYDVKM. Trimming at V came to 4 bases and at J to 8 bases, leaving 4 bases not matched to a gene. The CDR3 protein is CASSSDRVGYTF. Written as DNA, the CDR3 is TGTGCCAGCAGTTCCGACAGGGTCGGCTACACCTTC.

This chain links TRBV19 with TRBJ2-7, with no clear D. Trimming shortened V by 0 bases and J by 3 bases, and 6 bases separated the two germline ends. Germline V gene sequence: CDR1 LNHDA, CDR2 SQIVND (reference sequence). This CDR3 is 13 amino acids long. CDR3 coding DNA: TGTGCCAGTAGTATAGACGGTAGCTACGAGCAGTACTTC. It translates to CASSIDGSYEQYF.